Below are 26 T cell receptor beta chains sequenced from a single sample in a study of lymphopenia after photon versus proton radiotherapy. The repertoire was sequenced with immunoSEQ multiplex PCR; TCRdb's copy has only in-frame clones and lacks some. The sample carries about 49,000 clones, more than 70% recorded once. Here the sequenced sample was peripheral blood, taken from a patient treated with photon-based radiotherapy. The receptors were sampled from a man aged 50 or older with gastric cancer.

The gene calls are TRBV5-6 and TRBJ2-7; 12 nucleotides match TRBD2. The CDR3 spans 18 residues. Trimming removed 1 base from V and 0 bases from J; junction bases left unmatched: 8. The germline V gene encodes CDR1 SGHDT and CDR2 YYEEEE. The CDR3 nucleotides are TGTGCCAGCAGCTTGAGGACTAGCGGGATAGTGAGCTCCTACGAGCAGTACTTC. It encodes CASSLRTSGIVSSYEQYF.

The chain employs TRBV7-7 and TRBJ2-5, with D maybe TRBD2 (6 bases). CDR1 is SSHAT, CDR2 FNYEAQ, per germline (reference sequence). CDR3 length equals 15 residues. Trimming removed 2 bases from V and 2 bases from J, with 12 bases in between. CDR3 amino acids: CASSLTVGGQETQYF. For the CDR3, the DNA is TGTGCCAGCAGCTTAACCGTCGGGGGTCAAGAGACCCAGTACTTC.

This clone was counted only a few times. The chain joins TRBV27 to TRBJ1-4, with D maybe TRBD1 (6 bases). There are 16 residues in the CDR3. Trimming shortened V by 6 bases and J by 0 bases, and 14 bases separated the two germline ends. Germline V gene lookup returns CDR1 MNHEY and CDR2 SMNVEV (reference sequence). DNA of the CDR3: TGTGCCAGCAGAATCCGGGGGCGCCCAACTAATGAAAAACTGTTTTTT. As protein: CASRIRGRPTNEKLFF.

The CDR3 nucleotides read TGTGCCAGCAGATATTTGAGCGGGGGGCAAGAGACCCAGTACTTC. It translates to CASRYLSGGQETQYF. The rearrangement uses TRBV5-6 and TRBJ2-5; TRBD2 matches 9 bases. This CDR3 contains 15 residues. Germline V gene lookup returns CDR1 SGHDT and CDR2 YYEEEE. With V trimmed by 5 bases and J by 2 bases, 7 bases remained unmatched.

This sequence joins TRBV28 and TRBJ2-3; maybe TRBD2 (6 bases). V was pared by 5 bases and J by 6 bases, with 18 bases between. There are 15 residues in the CDR3. CDR1 is MDHEN, CDR2 SYDVKM, per germline. The CDR3 region has the DNA TGTGCCAGCAGTGAAACGGAGGGCCCCGCGGATACGCAGTATTTT. This translates into CASSETEGPADTQYF.

The rearrangement links TRBV6-4 to TRBJ2-1, with D unclear. The CDR3 runs to 14 residues. Germline V gene sequence: CDR1 MRHNA, CDR2 SNTAGT. V gave up 6 bases and J gave up 3 bases, with 12 bases separating them. CDR3 DNA: TGTGCCAGCAGCCTAACACCTTACTACAATGAGCAGTTCTTC. Protein: CASSLTPYYNEQFF.

This chain uses TRBV4-3 with TRBJ1-2, with D uncertain. The CDR3 spans 15 residues. Germline CDR1 and CDR2: LGHNA and YSLEER. V gave up 0 bases and J gave up 4 bases, with 12 bases separating them. CDR3 sequence reads: CASSQDSGMGYGYTF. The CDR3 bases are TGCGCCAGCAGCCAAGATTCAGGCATGGGCTATGGCTACACCTTC.

The chain recombines TRBV7-2 with TRBJ2-2, with D possibly being TRBD1 (5 bases). The CDR3 runs to 14 residues. V lost 7 bases to trimming and J lost 5 bases, with 14 bases between them. Germline V gene lookup returns CDR1 SGHTA and CDR2 FQGNSA. The CDR3 is CASTPSGFTGELFF. In nucleotides, the CDR3 is TGTGCCAGCACCCCCTCAGGGTTTACCGGGGAGCTGTTTTTT.

The gene calls are TRBV2 and TRBJ2-5, with 9 positions matching TRBD2. V dropped 7 bases and J dropped 4; count of bases not matched to a gene: 1. This CDR3 contains 12 residues. Germline V CDR1 and CDR2: SNHLY, FYNNEI. The CDR3 loop is CASKAGGETQYF. The CDR3 DNA reads TGTGCCAGCAAAGCGGGGGGAGAGACCCAGTACTTC.

The chain links TRBV20-1 to TRBJ1-3; D is ambiguous. This CDR3 contains 11 residues. Germline assignment: CDR1 DFQATT and CDR2 SNEGSKA (reference sequence). V was clipped by 5 bases and J by 2 bases, with 4 bases between them. The DNA for the CDR3 is TGCAGTGCTTCAACTGGAAACACCATATATTTT. It yields the protein CSASTGNTIYF.

The rearrangement uses TRBV7-6 and TRBJ2-5; D is perhaps TRBD1 (8 bases). This CDR3 is built from 15 residues. The germline V gene encodes CDR1 SGHVS and CDR2 FNYEAQ. V was shortened by 5 bases and J by 5 bases, with 18 bases between the two germline ends. The CDR3 is CASSHLGQGGETQYF. The CDR3 bases are TGTGCCAGCAGCCACCTTGGACAGGGAGGGGAGACCCAGTACTTC. Full variable domain (remainder filled in from reference TRBV7-6 and TRBJ2-5): GAGVSQSPRYKVTKRGQDVALRCDPISGHVSLYWYRQALGQGPEFLTYFNYEAQQDKSGLPNDRFSAERPEGSISTLTIQRTEQRDSAMYRCASSHLGQGGETQYFGPGTRLLVL.

This chain uses TRBV7-9 with TRBJ1-4; D might be TRBD1 (5 bases). CDR1 is SEHNR and CDR2 is FQNEAQ in the germline V gene (reference sequence). The CDR3 contains 16 residues. Trimming left V 5 bases short and J 15 bases short, with 28 bases between. The CDR3 region is CASSRSLPGGVSKVFF. Written as DNA, the CDR3 is TGTGCCAGCAGCCGATCACTCCCGGGGGGGGTGTCCAAAGTGTTTTTT. The whole variable domain, filled in from reference TRBV7-9 and TRBJ1-4, reads DTGVSQNPRHKITKRGQNVTFRCDPISEHNRLYWYRQTLGQGPEFLTYFQNEAQLEKSRLLSDRFSAERPKGSFSTLEIQRTEQGDSAMYLCASSRSLPGGVSKVFFGSGTQLSVL.

The sample holds one count of this clone. V is TRBV5-6 and J is TRBJ2-7; a possible D gene is TRBD1 (5 bases). Germline loops: CDR1 SGHDT, CDR2 YYEEEE. The ends were cut back, 0 bases at V and 6 bases at J, with 13 bases in the middle. This CDR3 has 14 amino acids. Written as DNA, the CDR3 is TGTGCCAGCAGCTTGGCCAGGGAATACATCGAGCAGTACTTC. Translated: CASSLAREYIEQYF.

The chain carries TRBV27 and TRBJ2-7, with a tentative D call TRBD2 (6 bases). Germline assignment: CDR1 MNHEY and CDR2 SMNVEV (reference sequence). CDR3 length equals 14 residues. V was shortened by 2 bases and J by 7 bases, with 15 bases between the two germline ends. The CDR3 loop reads CASSLQGGLLEQYF. CDR3 DNA sequence: TGTGCCAGCAGTTTACAGGGAGGACTATTGGAGCAGTACTTC.

V and J are TRBV27 and TRBJ2-3; 10 bases line up with TRBD2. Germline-derived CDR1 and CDR2 are MNHEY and SMNVEV (reference sequence). J gave up 4 bases and V 2 bases, and 9 bases lay outside the gene matches. This CDR3 contains 17 residues. The CDR3 region has the DNA TGTGCCAGCAGTTTAACCCCTAGCGGGAGTAGGGCAGATACGCAGTATTTT. Its translation: CASSLTPSGSRADTQYF.

The chain employs TRBV6-6 and TRBJ2-1; TRBD2 agrees at 10 bases. The CDR3 is made up of 12 amino acids. Germline CDR1 is MNHNY and CDR2 is SVGAGI (reference sequence). J gave up 9 bases and V 8 bases, and 4 bases lay outside the gene matches. In DNA, the CDR3 is TGTGCCAGCGCTAGCGGGAGCTCTGAGCAGTTCTTC. It yields the protein CASASGSSEQFF.

The gene calls are TRBV5-1 and TRBJ2-3; 9 nucleotides match TRBD2. This CDR3 contains 15 residues. With 6 bases clipped from V and 3 bases from J, the junction kept 8 bases outside the gene matches. Per germline, CDR1 SGHRS and CDR2 YFSETQ. The CDR3 DNA sequence: TGCGCCAGCACCAAGAGCGGGAGGTGGACAGATACGCAGTATTTT. It encodes CASTKSGRWTDTQYF.

The chain joins TRBV6-5 to TRBJ2-4; 8 bases fit TRBD2. Trimming cost V 7 bases and J 2 bases; bases outside gene matches: 4. This CDR3 is built from 14 residues. Germline V lookup: CDR1 MNHEY, CDR2 SVGAGI. The CDR3 loop is CASTPGGSKNIQYF. In nucleotides, the CDR3 is TGTGCCAGCACTCCGGGGGGGTCCAAAAACATTCAGTACTTC.

This chain uses TRBV5-1 with TRBJ1-1, with 7 bases that match TRBD1. Looked up from germline, CDR1 is SGHRS and CDR2 is YFSETQ. The CDR3 runs to 17 residues. The J segment lost 0 bases and the V segment lost 3 bases, leaving 11 bases of the junction unmatched. CDR3 residues: CASSSRQGGSVNTEAFF. CDR3 bases: TGCGCCAGCAGCTCCCGACAGGGTGGATCGGTGAACACTGAAGCTTTCTTT.

The rearrangement uses TRBV30 and TRBJ2-4, with TRBD1 matching 11 bases. The germline V gene encodes CDR1 GTSNPN and CDR2 SVGIG (reference sequence). V was clipped by 5 bases and J by 1 base; unmatched bases: 19. This CDR3 has 20 amino acids. This chain's CDR3 is CAWGINNRDRGFRAKNIQYF. Here the CDR3 DNA reads TGTGCCTGGGGAATCAACAATCGGGACAGGGGGTTTCGGGCCAAAAACATTCAGTACTTC.

This sequence joins TRBV5-1 and TRBJ2-2; D might be TRBD1 (7 bases). V was clipped by 4 bases and J by 7 bases, with 17 bases between them. Germline CDR1 and CDR2: SGHRS and YFSETQ. This CDR3 region has 15 residues. The CDR3 is CASSIRQGGGGELFF. The CDR3, as DNA: TGCGCCAGCAGCATCCGACAGGGAGGCGGCGGGGAGCTGTTTTTT.

The chain uses TRBV6-5 and TRBJ1-4; 7 bases match TRBD1. Germline lookup yields CDR1 MNHEY and CDR2 SVGAGI. With 7 bases clipped from V and 5 bases from J, the junction kept 1 base outside the gene matches. The CDR3 loop spans 12 amino acids. In nucleotides, the CDR3 is TGTGCCAGCACGACAGGGAATGAAAAACTGTTTTTT. It is translated as CASTTGNEKLFF.

The chain recombines TRBV11-2 with TRBJ2-5, with 10 bases aligning to TRBD1. J lost 5 bases, V lost 2 bases, and 8 bases had no gene match. CDR1 and CDR2 from the germline V gene are SGHAT and FQNNGV. This CDR3 is built from 16 residues. The CDR3 loop is CASSLTGQGMGETQYF. Here the CDR3 DNA reads TGTGCCAGCAGCTTAACGGGACAGGGGATGGGGGAGACCCAGTACTTC. The variable domain in full, with the rest retrieved from reference TRBV11-2 and TRBJ2-5, is EAGVAQSPRYKIIEKRQSVAFWCNPISGHATLYWYQQILGQGPKLLIQFQNNGVVDDSQLPKDRFSAERLKGVDSTLKIQPAKLEDSAVYLCASSLTGQGMGETQYFGPGTRLLVL.

This clone was picked up one time. J is TRBJ2-7 and V is TRBV14; D perhaps matches TRBD1 (5 bases). Trimming cost V 0 bases and J 0 bases, with 15 bases left between them. Germline V gene lookup returns CDR1 SGHDN and CDR2 FVKESK. The length of the CDR3 is 17 residues. CDR3 protein: CASSQDGPGKVSYEQYF. The CDR3 DNA reads TGTGCCAGCAGCCAAGATGGGCCAGGGAAGGTCTCCTACGAGCAGTACTTC.

The V call is TRBV30, the J call TRBJ1-6, with no clear D. This CDR3 spans 12 amino acids. Trimming took off 4 bases at V and 7 bases at J, with 8 bases between the two ends. Germline CDR1 reads GTSNPN; CDR2 reads SVGIG (reference sequence). The DNA for the CDR3 is TGTGCCTGGACCTTGGGGAATTCACCCCTCCACTTT. This codes for CAWTLGNSPLHF.

The table lists this clone with a few counts. This chain connects TRBV19 to TRBJ1-5, with a weak D call TRBD1 (5 bases). V lost 7 bases and J 4 bases, leaving 20 bases between the germline ends. Germline V gives CDR1 LNHDA, CDR2 SQIVND (reference sequence). This CDR3 region has 16 residues. CDR3 nucleotide sequence: TGTGCCAGTACCACAAACTTCGAACGGGGGAATCAGCCCCAGCATTTT. This sequence encodes CASTTNFERGNQPQHF.